This T cell receptor beta chain was profiled in a study of blood T cell repertoires in COVID-19. Study-wide context: Specimens from acute and convalescent COVID-19 originated in the United States, Italy and Spain. Nucleic acid was either cDNA or gDNA, and it came from T cells, B-cell-depleted T cells, or PBMCs.

Per the original methods: Amplification with reference gene primers provided the estimates of nucleated cell counts. TCRdb's copy holds only in-frame clones and misses some; the assay was immunoSEQ multiplex PCR. That table supplies the V and J calls and clone size; D and trimming were determined from the DNA. The sample has 45,000 to 70,000 clones; around 84% are singletons. The V end lost 5 bases, the J end lost 6 bases, and 16 bases lay between the germline ends. The CDR3 covers 14 residues. Germline CDR1 KGHSY, CDR2 FQNENV. Sequencing used peripheral blood. The chain employs TRBV16 and TRBJ1-1; possible D gene TRBD1, 5 bases. The receptor comes from a woman of 80 years or more with acute or convalescent COVID-19. CDR3 DNA: TGTGCCAGCAGCTCAGACCTCCGGGGGGCTGAAGCTTTCTTT. This sequence encodes CASSSDLRGAEAFF.